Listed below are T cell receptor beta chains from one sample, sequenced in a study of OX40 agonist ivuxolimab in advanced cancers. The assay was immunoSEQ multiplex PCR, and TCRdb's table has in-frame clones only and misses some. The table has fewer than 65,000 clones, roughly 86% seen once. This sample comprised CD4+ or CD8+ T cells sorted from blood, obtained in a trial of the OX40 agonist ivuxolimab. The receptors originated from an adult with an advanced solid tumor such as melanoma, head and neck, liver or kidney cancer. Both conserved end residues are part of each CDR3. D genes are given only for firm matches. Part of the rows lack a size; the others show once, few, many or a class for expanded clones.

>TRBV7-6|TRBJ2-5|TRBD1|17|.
TGTGCCAGCAGCTTAGCGGGGGTGACAGGGGGCCAAGAGACCCAGTACTTC
CASSLAGVTGGQETQYF
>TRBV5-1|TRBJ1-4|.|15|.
TGCGCCAGCAGCTTGTTGCCCTTGGCTAATGAAAAACTGTTTTTT
CASSLLPLANEKLFF
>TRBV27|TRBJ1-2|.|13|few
TGTGCCAGCAGTCAGGACAGCAACTATGGCTACACCTTC
CASSQDSNYGYTF
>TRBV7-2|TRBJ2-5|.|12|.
TGTGCCAGCAGCTTAGCGCTAGGCCGTCCGTACTTC
CASSLALGRPYF
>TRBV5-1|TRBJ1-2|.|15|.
TGCGCCAGCAGCTTGTATGGGGACGAAGGCTATGGCTACACCTTC
CASSLYGDEGYGYTF
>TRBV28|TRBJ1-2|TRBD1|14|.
TGTGCCAGCGAATTATCAGGGGGGGGTAGTGGCTACACCTTC
CASELSGGGSGYTF
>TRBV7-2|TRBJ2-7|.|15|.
TGTGCCAGCAGCTTAGCCGGACAGTCTATACACGAGCAGTACTTC
CASSLAGQSIHEQYF
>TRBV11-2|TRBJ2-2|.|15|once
TGTGCCAGCAGCCCCGAGGACGCGAACACCGGGGAGCTGTTTTTT
CASSPEDANTGELFF
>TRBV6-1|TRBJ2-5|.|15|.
TGTGCCAGCAGTGGGGGGGGGACAGATCAAGAGACCCAGTACTTC
CASSGGGTDQETQYF
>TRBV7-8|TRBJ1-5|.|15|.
TGTGCCAGCAGCTTAGGAATTAGACAGAATCAGCCCCAGCATTTT
CASSLGIRQNQPQHF
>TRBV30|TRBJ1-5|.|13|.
TGTGCCTGGAGTATCGCCGAGGGACAGCCCCAGCATTTT
CAWSIAEGQPQHF
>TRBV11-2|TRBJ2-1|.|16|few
TGTGCCAGCAGCTTAGTCAGAAGCTTACCGAACAATGAGCAGTTCTTC
CASSLVRSLPNNEQFF
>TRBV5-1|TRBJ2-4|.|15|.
TGCGCCAGCAGCTTGGACAGCACAACCAAAAACATTCAGTACTTC
CASSLDSTTKNIQYF
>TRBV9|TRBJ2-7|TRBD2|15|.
TGTGCCAGCAGCGATGACCCGACTAGCGGGAGGGAGCAGTACTTC
CASSDDPTSGREQYF
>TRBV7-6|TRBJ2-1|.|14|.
TGTGCCAGCAGCTTAACTGGGGGTGGCCATGAGCAGTTCTTC
CASSLTGGGHEQFF
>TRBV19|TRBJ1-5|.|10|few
TGTGCCACAGGAAATCAGCCCCAGCATTTT
CATGNQPQHF
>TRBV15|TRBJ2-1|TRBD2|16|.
TGTGCCACCAGCGGCCCCGCGGGAGGGGTTACAAATGAGCAGTTCTTC
CATSGPAGGVTNEQFF
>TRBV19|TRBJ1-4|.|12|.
TGTGCCAGTAGTAGGAGGTATGAAAAACTGTTTTTT
CASSRRYEKLFF
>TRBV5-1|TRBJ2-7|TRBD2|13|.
TGCGCCAGCAGCGGGAGCGGGAGTACCGAGCAGTACTTC
CASSGSGSTEQYF
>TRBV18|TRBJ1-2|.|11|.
TGTGCCAGCTCACCGGCCTTTGGCTACACCTTC
CASSPAFGYTF
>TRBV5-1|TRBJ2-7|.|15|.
TGCGCCAGCAGCCTGGGGCTTAGCGGCCTCTACGAGCAGTACTTC
CASSLGLSGLYEQYF
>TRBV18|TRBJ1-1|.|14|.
TGTGCCAGCTCACCACCAAATACCTGGGCTGAAGCTTTCTTT
CASSPPNTWAEAFF
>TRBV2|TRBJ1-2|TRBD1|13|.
TGTGCCAGCATGGGGACAGGAGACTATGGCTACACCTTC
CASMGTGDYGYTF
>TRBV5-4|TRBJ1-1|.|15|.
TGTGCCAGCAGCCAGGAGGCGACAGTGAACACTGAAGCTTTCTTT
CASSQEATVNTEAFF
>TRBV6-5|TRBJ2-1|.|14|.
TGTGCCAGCCGGAGGGAAGGCCGCAGGAATGAGCAGTTCTTC
CASRREGRRNEQFF
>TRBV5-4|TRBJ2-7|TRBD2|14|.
TGTGCCAGCAGCCTTAGCGGGAGCAGGTACGAGCAGTACTTC
CASSLSGSRYEQYF
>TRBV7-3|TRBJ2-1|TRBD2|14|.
TGTGCCAGCAGCCCGGGACTAGCGGGCGCTGAGCAGTTCTTC
CASSPGLAGAEQFF
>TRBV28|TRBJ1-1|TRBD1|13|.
TGTGCCAGCAGGAGACAGGGAATGACTGAAGCTTTCTTT
CASRRQGMTEAFF
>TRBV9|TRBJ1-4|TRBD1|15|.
TGTGCCAGCAGCGTAGGACAGGGATTTGGGGAAAAACTGTTTTTT
CASSVGQGFGEKLFF
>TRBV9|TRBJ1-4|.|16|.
TGTGCCAGCAGCTTGAGCGCGGGGACAACTAATGAAAAACTGTTTTTT
CASSLSAGTTNEKLFF
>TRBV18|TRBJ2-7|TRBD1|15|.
TGTGCCAGCTCACCCCCGGGACAGGGAATCTACGAGCAGTACTTC
CASSPPGQGIYEQYF
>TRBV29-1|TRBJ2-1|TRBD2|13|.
TGCAGCGTTGGAACTAGCGGGAGCAATGAGCAGTTCTTC
CSVGTSGSNEQFF
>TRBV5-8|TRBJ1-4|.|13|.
TGTGCCAGCAGCTTGGGCGCTAATGAAAAACTGTTTTTT
CASSLGANEKLFF
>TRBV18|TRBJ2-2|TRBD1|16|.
TGTGCCAGCTCACCCGGGACAGGGTCGGGCACCGGGGAGCTGTTTTTT
CASSPGTGSGTGELFF
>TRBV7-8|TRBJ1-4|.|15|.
TGTGCCAGCAGCGAAATCCGGGTCCCCGGGGAAAAACTGTTTTTT
CASSEIRVPGEKLFF
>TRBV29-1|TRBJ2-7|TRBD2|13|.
TGCAGCGTTGGAAGCGGGAGGGATGGAGAGCAGTACTTC
CSVGSGRDGEQYF
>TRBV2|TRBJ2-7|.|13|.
TGTGCCAGCAGTTACACGAACCTCTACGAGCAGTACTTC
CASSYTNLYEQYF
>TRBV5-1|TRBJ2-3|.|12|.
TGCGCCAGCAGCTTGATCGGAGATACGCAGTATTTT
CASSLIGDTQYF
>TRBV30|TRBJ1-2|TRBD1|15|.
TGTGCCTGGAGTGTAGGTTTACAGGGGAACTATGGCTACACCTTC
CAWSVGLQGNYGYTF
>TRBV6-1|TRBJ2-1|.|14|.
TGTGCCAGCACTTTCGGGCGGTCCAACAATGAGCAGTTCTTC
CASTFGRSNNEQFF
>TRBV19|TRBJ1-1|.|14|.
TGTGCCAGTAGTACTATCCAGGGATGGACTGAAGCTTTCTTT
CASSTIQGWTEAFF
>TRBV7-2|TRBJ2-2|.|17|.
TGTGCCAGCAGCTTAGCCCCTCGGGGCGTCTACACCGGGGAGCTGTTTTTT
CASSLAPRGVYTGELFF
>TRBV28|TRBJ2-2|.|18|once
TGTGCCAGCAGACCACGCTCCGGGACGGGCGCGAACACCGGGGAGCTGTTTTTT
CASRPRSGTGANTGELFF
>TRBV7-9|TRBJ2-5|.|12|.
TGTGCCAGCAGCTTAGAGGGGACGACCCAGTACTTC
CASSLEGTTQYF
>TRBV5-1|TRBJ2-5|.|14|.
TGCGCCAGCAGCTTGATGGGAGTTGGCGAGACCCAGTACTTC
CASSLMGVGETQYF
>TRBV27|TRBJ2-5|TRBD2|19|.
TGTGCCAGCAGTGCTACACTAGCGGAAGCTGTTGAGTACCAAGAGACCCAGTACTTC
CASSATLAEAVEYQETQYF
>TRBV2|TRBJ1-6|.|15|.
TGTGCCAGCAGAGCAATTCGGGGGTATAGTTCACCCCTCCACTTT
CASRAIRGYSSPLHF
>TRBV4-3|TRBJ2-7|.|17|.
TGCGCCAGCAGCCAAGAAACGGTGTCAGGGGTAGACTACGAGCAGTACTTC
CASSQETVSGVDYEQYF
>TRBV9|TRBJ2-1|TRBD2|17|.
TGTGCCAGCAGCGTAGAGGCGGGAGGTCTCTTAAGTAATGAGCAGTTCTTC
CASSVEAGGLLSNEQFF
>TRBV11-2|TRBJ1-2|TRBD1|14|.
TGTGCCAGCAGCTTAGGTCGGGACAGAGTCCTTTGGACCTTC
CASSLGRDRVLWTF